This TCR beta chain appears in the sequencing data of a study of cytomegalovirus exposure and HLA in healthy donors. Study-wide findings and caveats: Later analysis suggested most CMV-associated TCR beta chains were HLA-restricted. In an earlier analysis, in several hundred donors, most V segments appeared productive either ~87% or ~30% of the time. Differences between HLA loci emerged in a later analysis of TCR association rates, with DRB1 most and HLA-C fewest. Several of the most significant clusters appeared, in a later analysis, to be linked to common viral pathogens.

60 Vbeta and 13 Jbeta primers were used in PCR. TCRdb's copy holds only in-frame clones and misses some; the assay was immunoSEQ multiplex PCR. The top ten hold around 0.57% of the sample, which has 200,000 to 250,000 clones, approximately 84% seen once. The V end was cut by 3 bases, the J end by 8 bases, with 9 bases between. This CDR3 comprises 12 residues. Germline V gene sequence: CDR1 SGHAT, CDR2 FQNNGV. A remark on this clone: No antigen is known for it.

This sequence originates from a woman between 40 and 55 years old in good health and CMV-seronegative. The V and J genes are TRBV11-2 and TRBJ2-3, with D possibly TRBD2 on 6 matching bases. Sequencing input: PBMCs. The DNA for the CDR3 is TGTGCCAGCAGCTTGGGGGGAGGTACGCAGTATTTT. Protein sequence: CASSLGGGTQYF.